The entry that follows covers one TCR beta chain sequence. What it binds is unknown. Germline CDR1 reads GTSNPN; CDR2 reads SVGIG (reference sequence). V was clipped by 0 bases and J by 3 bases; unmatched bases: 8. The CDR3 has 17 amino acids. Produced via immunoSEQ multiplex PCR; TCRdb's table is partial and in-frame only. The sample lists around 9,800 clones, approximately 82% seen once, with just over 9.5% in the top ten. The entry originates in a study of tumor-infiltrating lymphocytes in localized non-small cell lung cancer. About the research overall: Tumor tissue and non-adjacent uninvolved lung came from each patient. Broader study findings: IM1 and IM2 tumors showed no difference in T-cell fraction. Compared with uninvolved lung, tumors showed higher T cell infiltration by TCRbeta sequencing. Each assay used a separate piece of the same tissue.

This rearrangement joins TRBV30 to TRBJ2-2, with TRBD2 matching over 9 bases. Sequenced input: lung tumor tissue. The receptor's source is a human donor with non-small cell lung cancer. The DNA for the CDR3 is TGTGCCTGGAGTGTGGCGGGAGGGCCTAAGTACACCGGGGAGCTGTTTTTT. Translated, it gives CAWSVAGGPKYTGELFF.